A selection of T cell receptor beta chains follows, all from one sample in a study of blood T cell repertoires in COVID-19. Assay used: immunoSEQ multiplex PCR; TCRdb lists only in-frame clones, some missing. The sample lists roughly 200,000 clones, roughly 86% seen once, with over 7% in the top ten. Sample: PBMCs or T cells enriched from blood (not recorded which). The receptors shown here come from a woman aged 25-40 years who had recovered from COVID-19. CDR3s include the opening cysteine and the closing phenylalanine or tryptophan. D genes are given only for firm matches. A clone size is listed for some rows: how often the clone was seen (once, few, many), or a class if it is expanded.

v_call	clone_size	j_call	d_call	cdr3_aa	cdr3_nt
TRBV25-1	.	TRBJ1-1	.	CASSSNSRGLTEAFF	TGTGCCAGCAGTTCCAACTCCAGGGGTTTAACTGAAGCTTTCTTT
TRBV5-5	.	TRBJ1-2	TRBD1	CASSLRTGEDYGYTF	TGTGCCAGCAGCTTACGGACAGGGGAGGACTATGGCTACACCTTC
TRBV7-6	.	TRBJ2-2	.	CASSLAGGTDTGELFF	TGTGCCAGCAGCTTAGCGGGAGGAACTGATACCGGGGAGCTGTTTTTT
TRBV28	.	TRBJ2-3	TRBD1	CASRTGGLGTDTQYF	TGTGCCAGCAGAACAGGGGGGCTAGGCACAGATACGCAGTATTTT
TRBV12-5	once	TRBJ2-1	TRBD2	CASGLVQSASGTGTEQFF	TGTGCTAGTGGTTTGGTACAATCGGCTAGCGGGACTGGTACTGAGCAGTTCTTC
TRBV10-3	.	TRBJ2-5	.	CAISEFFGSGGQETQYF	TGTGCCATCAGTGAGTTCTTTGGTAGCGGAGGCCAAGAGACCCAGTACTTC
TRBV29-1	.	TRBJ2-1	TRBD2	CSVHPGLGSNEQFF	TGCAGCGTTCACCCGGGACTAGGTTCGAATGAGCAGTTCTTC
TRBV27	.	TRBJ2-7	TRBD2	CASSLGGSLNEQYF	TGTGCCAGCAGTTTAGGCGGGAGTTTGAACGAGCAGTACTTC
TRBV3-1/TRBV3-2	.	TRBJ2-2	.	CASSQDTGVRTGELFF	TGTGCCAGCAGCCAAGATACCGGAGTAAGGACCGGGGAGCTGTTTTTT
TRBV7-9	.	TRBJ1-4	.	CAGSLGGRTVANEKLFF	TGTGCCGGATCTTTAGGGGGACGGACCGTGGCTAATGAAAAACTGTTTTTT
TRBV5-1	.	TRBJ2-7	TRBD2	CASSLGLAGDYEQYF	TGCGCCAGCAGCTTAGGGCTAGCGGGAGACTACGAGCAGTACTTC
TRBV25-1	.	TRBJ2-1	TRBD1	CASSGTTGYHNEQFF	TGTGCCAGCAGTGGCACGACAGGGTACCACAATGAGCAGTTCTTC
TRBV4-1	.	TRBJ2-7	TRBD1	CASSQDSPRVQGANEQYF	TGCGCCAGCAGCCAAGATTCCCCAAGAGTCCAGGGGGCCAACGAGCAGTACTTC
TRBV28	.	TRBJ1-2	TRBD1	CASSYSQGTGYGYTF	TGTGCCAGCAGTTACTCGCAGGGGACAGGGTATGGCTACACCTTC
TRBV3-1/TRBV3-2	.	TRBJ2-4	TRBD2	CASSQSAGGPRNIQYF	TGTGCCAGCAGCCAATCTGCGGGAGGGCCAAGAAACATTCAGTACTTC
TRBV5-4	few	TRBJ2-3	TRBD2	CASSLSLAGTDTQYF	TGTGCCAGCAGCTTGAGCCTAGCGGGAACAGATACGCAGTATTTT
TRBV28	.	TRBJ1-1	.	CASSPPTGMNTEAFF	TGTGCCAGCAGTCCTCCCACAGGGATGAACACTGAAGCTTTCTTT
TRBV6-6	.	TRBJ1-5	.	CASSYGGGNQPQHF	TGTGCCAGCAGTTACGGCGGAGGCAATCAGCCCCAGCATTTT
TRBV19	.	TRBJ1-1	TRBD1	CASSIGGQGAEAFF	TGTGCCAGTAGTATAGGGGGACAGGGAGCAGAAGCTTTCTTT
TRBV3-1/TRBV3-2	.	TRBJ2-5	.	CASSQDGTRRQETQYF	TGTGCCAGCAGCCAAGACGGAACTAGACGTCAAGAGACCCAGTACTTC
TRBV2	.	TRBJ2-7	.	CASSTDNYEQYF	TGTGCCAGCAGCACGGACAACTACGAGCAGTACTTC
TRBV11-2	.	TRBJ2-2	TRBD2	CASTPSGRTFTGELFF	TGTGCCAGCACCCCTAGCGGGAGGACATTCACGGGGGAGCTGTTTTTT
TRBV7-9	.	TRBJ2-1	.	CASSLATSYNEQFF	TGTGCCAGCAGCCTTGCGACTAGCTACAATGAGCAGTTCTTC
TRBV5-1	.	TRBJ2-7	.	CASRLGFIGDPYEQYF	TGCGCCAGCAGATTGGGGTTTATCGGTGATCCCTACGAGCAGTACTTC
TRBV6-4	few	TRBJ2-1	TRBD2	CASSEGEGSYNEQFF	TGTGCCAGCAGTGAGGGGGAGGGCTCCTACAATGAGCAGTTCTTC
TRBV7-3	.	TRBJ2-6	TRBD1	CASSLLGQGLSGANVLTF	TGTGCCAGCAGCTTACTGGGACAGGGCCTATCTGGGGCCAACGTCCTGACTTTC
TRBV13	.	TRBJ2-1	TRBD2	CASSLAGGSYNEQFF	TGTGCCAGCAGCTTAGCGGGAGGGAGTTACAATGAGCAGTTCTTC